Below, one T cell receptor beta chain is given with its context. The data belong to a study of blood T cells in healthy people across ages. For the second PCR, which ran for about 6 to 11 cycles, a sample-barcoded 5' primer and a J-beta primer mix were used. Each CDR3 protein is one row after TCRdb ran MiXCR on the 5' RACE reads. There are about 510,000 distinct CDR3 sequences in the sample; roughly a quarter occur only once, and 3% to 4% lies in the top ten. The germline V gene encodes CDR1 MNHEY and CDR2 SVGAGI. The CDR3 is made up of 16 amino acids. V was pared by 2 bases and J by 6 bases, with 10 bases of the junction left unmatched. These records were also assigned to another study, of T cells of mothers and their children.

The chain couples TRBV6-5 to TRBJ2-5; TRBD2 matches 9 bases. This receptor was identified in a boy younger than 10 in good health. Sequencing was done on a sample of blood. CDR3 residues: CASSYSLAGGQKTQYF. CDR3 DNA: TGTGCCAGCAGTTACAGTTTGGCGGGGGGGCAGAAGACCCAGTACTTC.